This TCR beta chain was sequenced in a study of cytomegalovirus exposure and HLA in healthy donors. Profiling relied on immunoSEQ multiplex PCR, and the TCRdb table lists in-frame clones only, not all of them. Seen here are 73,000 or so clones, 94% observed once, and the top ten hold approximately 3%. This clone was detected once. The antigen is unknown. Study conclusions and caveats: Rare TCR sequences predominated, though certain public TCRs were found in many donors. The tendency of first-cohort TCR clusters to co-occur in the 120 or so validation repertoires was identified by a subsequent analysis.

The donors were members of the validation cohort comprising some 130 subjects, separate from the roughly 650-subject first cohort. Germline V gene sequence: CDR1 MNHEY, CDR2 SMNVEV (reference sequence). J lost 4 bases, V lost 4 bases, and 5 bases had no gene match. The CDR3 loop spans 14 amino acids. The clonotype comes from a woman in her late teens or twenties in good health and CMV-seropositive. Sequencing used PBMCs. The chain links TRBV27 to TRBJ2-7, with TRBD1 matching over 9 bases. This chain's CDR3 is CASSWGTGTYEQYF. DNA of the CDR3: TGTGCCAGCAGTTGGGGGACAGGGACGTACGAGCAGTACTTC.